This TCR beta chain was identified during a study of CD8 T cells in ankylosing spondylitis. Study results and caveats: A TCR beta motif of fewer than ten highly homologous variants appeared characteristic of ankylosing spondylitis blood. Some of the motif variants had earlier been found in reactive arthritis patients' fluid and blood. Disease-associated clones were reportedly significantly overrepresented in matched ankylosing spondylitis synovial fluid.

TCR beta libraries were made by quantitative 5'-RACE with molecular barcodes. TCRdb analysed the 5' RACE reads with MiXCR anew, one entry per CDR3 protein. Of around 480,000 distinct CDR3 sequences in the sample, 17% were seen once. There are a few counts of this clonotype. Antigen unknown. The CDR3 is 11 residues long. The V end lost 4 bases, the J end lost 4 bases, and 5 bases lay between the germline ends. Germline V gene sequence: CDR1 SGHAT, CDR2 FQNNGV. Sequences were obtained from blood, either unsorted or a sorted T cell fraction (not recorded which). This sequence was found in a male donor with ankylosing spondylitis. The rearrangement links TRBV11-2 to TRBJ2-7; a weak D match, TRBD2 (5 bases). The CDR3 reads CASSWTYEQYF. The CDR3 nucleotides are TGTGCCAGCAGCTGGACTTACGAGCAGTACTTC.